The clone carrying this T cell receptor beta chain was seen once. What it binds is unknown. CDR3 size: 15 residues. V dropped 1 base and J dropped 8 bases, with 14 bases sitting between them. Germline-derived CDR1 and CDR2 are MNHNS and SASEGT. This sample was included in a study of T cell responses to AZD1222 COVID-19 vaccine. Whole-study results and caveats: Spike-specific TCR depth and breadth grew after two AZD1222 doses. Only after the peak T cell response were repertoires sampled.

The data were produced by immunoSEQ multiplex PCR, yet TCRdb's version contains in-frame clones alone and is incomplete. The sample carries roughly 110,000 clones, 92% recorded once. The TCR comes from an adult who received the AZD1222 COVID-19 vaccine. The sequencing used peripheral blood, collected 28 days after the second AZD1222 dose. This chain joins TRBV6-1 and TRBJ1-4; TRBD1 is a possible D gene (6 bases). The CDR3 spells CASSEVGGAMEKLFF. The CDR3 coding sequence is TGTGCCAGCAGTGAAGTTGGGGGGGCGATGGAAAAACTGTTTTTT.